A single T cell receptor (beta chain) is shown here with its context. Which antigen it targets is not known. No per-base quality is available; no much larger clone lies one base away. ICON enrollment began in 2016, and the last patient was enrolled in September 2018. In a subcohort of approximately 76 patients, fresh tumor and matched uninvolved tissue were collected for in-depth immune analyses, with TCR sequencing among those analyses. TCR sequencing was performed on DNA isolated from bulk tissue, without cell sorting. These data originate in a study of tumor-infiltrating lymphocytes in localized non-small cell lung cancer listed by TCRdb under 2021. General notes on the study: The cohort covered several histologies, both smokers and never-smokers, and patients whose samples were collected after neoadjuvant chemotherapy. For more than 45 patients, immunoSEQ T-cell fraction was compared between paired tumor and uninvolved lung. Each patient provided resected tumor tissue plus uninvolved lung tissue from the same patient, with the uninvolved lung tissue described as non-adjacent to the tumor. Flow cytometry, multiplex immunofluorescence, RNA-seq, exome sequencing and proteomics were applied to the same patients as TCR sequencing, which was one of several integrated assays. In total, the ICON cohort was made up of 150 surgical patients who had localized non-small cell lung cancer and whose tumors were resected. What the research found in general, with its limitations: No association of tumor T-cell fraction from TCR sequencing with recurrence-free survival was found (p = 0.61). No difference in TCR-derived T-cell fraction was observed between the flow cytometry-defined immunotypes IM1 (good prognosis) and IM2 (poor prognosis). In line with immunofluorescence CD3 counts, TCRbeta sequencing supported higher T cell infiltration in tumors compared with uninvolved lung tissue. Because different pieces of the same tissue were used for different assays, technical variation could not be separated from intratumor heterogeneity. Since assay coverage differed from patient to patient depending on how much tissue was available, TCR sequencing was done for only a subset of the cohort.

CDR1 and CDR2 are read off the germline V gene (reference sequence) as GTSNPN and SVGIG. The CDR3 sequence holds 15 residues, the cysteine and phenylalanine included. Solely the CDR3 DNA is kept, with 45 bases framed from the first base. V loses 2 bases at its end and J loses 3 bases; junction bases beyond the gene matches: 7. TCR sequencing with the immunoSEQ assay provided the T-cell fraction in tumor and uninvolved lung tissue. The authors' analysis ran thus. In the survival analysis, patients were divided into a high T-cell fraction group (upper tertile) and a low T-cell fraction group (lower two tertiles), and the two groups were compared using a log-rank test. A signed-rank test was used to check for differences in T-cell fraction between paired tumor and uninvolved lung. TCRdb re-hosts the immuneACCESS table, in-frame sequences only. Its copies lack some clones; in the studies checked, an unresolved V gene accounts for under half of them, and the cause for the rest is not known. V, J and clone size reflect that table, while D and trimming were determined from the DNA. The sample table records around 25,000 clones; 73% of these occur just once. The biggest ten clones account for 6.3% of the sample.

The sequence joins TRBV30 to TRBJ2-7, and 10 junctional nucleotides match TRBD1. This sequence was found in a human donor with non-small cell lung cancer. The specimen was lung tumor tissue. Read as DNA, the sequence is TGTGCCTGGAGTATCGTTGGACAGGGGGTCTACGAGCAGTACTTC. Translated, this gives CAWSIVGQGVYEQYF.